This T cell receptor (beta chain) was sequenced for a study of persistence of HIV-infected CD4 T cells. Sequencing used immunoSEQ version 4 in survey mode. The table came from immunoSEQ multiplex PCR; TCRdb's copy has only in-frame clones and leaves some out. In the table there are 46,000 or so clones, 75% to 85% of which are singletons. V was trimmed by 6 bases and J by 7 bases, leaving 19 bases between them. The CDR3 spans 16 residues. The germline V gene has CDR1 MNHEY and CDR2 SMNVEV (reference sequence). With regard to this clone: Its target is unknown.

Stimulation used 8.5 to 10 ug/mL lysate from CMV-infected fibroblasts. CD40L-negative CD69-negative CD45RO-high memory CD4+ T cells were sorted as populations depleted of antigen-responding cells. This clonotype was sampled from an adult man with HIV who was CMV-seropositive. Source: CD4+ T cells sorted from PBMCs after roughly 18-hour stimulation, taken from a patient who received antiretroviral therapy. The genes are TRBV27 and TRBJ1-6; tentative D call: TRBD1 (5 bases). This CDR3 is CASSLRGAHTNSPLHF. For the CDR3, the DNA is TGTGCCAGCAGCTTAAGGGGTGCCCATACCAATTCACCCCTCCACTTT.